The 7 T cell receptor beta chains reported below all come from one sample, sequenced in a study of T cells in Graves' hyperthyroidism and ophthalmopathy. TCR beta CDR3 sequences were amplified from RNA transcripts. The HTBI primer set served for first-round RT-PCR of the TCR CDR3. TCRdb processed the multiplex PCR reads anew with MiXCR; each CDR3 protein has one entry. The sample holds about 360,000 distinct CDR3 sequences, approximately 13% seen once. The source material was blood. The receptors shown here come from a woman under 30 with Graves' hyperthyroidism.

This clonotype was detected ten times or more. The V and J genes are TRBV7-9 and TRBJ1-2; D unresolved. V was pared by 1 base and J by 4 bases, with 4 bases between. From germline, CDR1 is SEHNR and CDR2 FQNEAQ (reference sequence). The CDR3 has 12 amino acids. CDR3 bases: TGTGCCAGCAGCTTAGAAAGCTATGGCTACACCTTC. Amino acid sequence: CASSLESYGYTF.

This clonotype was counted ten times or more. The chain employs TRBV3-1 and TRBJ2-7; 7 bases are a match to TRBD2. The CDR3 extends over 17 amino acids. Per the germline V gene, CDR1 is LGHDT and CDR2 is YNNKEL (reference sequence). The junction had 9 bases not matched to a gene; V was cut back by 1 base and J by 0 bases. DNA for the CDR3: TGTGCCAGCAGCCAAGGAGGTAGGCGGGGGAGCTCCTACGAGCAGTACTTC. This gives the protein CASSQGGRRGSSYEQYF.

The sample holds a few counts of this clonotype. The chain combines TRBV9 with TRBJ2-7; 9 bases agree with TRBD2. The CDR3 runs 16 residues. With 4 bases clipped from V and 2 bases from J, the junction kept 10 bases outside the gene matches. Germline-derived CDR1 and CDR2 are SGDLS and YYNGEE. CDR3 sequence reads: CASSTRLAAHAYEQYF. The CDR3 coding sequence is TGTGCCAGCAGCACCAGACTAGCGGCGCACGCCTACGAGCAGTACTTC.

This clonotype was seen repeatedly, ten times or more. The CDR3 region has the DNA TGTGCCAGCAGCTTAGGTGGTAGCGGCTACAATGAGCAGTTCTTC. This sequence encodes CASSLGGSGYNEQFF. The gene calls are TRBV7-8 and TRBJ2-1, with D perhaps matching TRBD2 (6 bases). CDR1 is SGHVS and CDR2 is FQNEAQ in the germline V gene. Trimming took off 1 base at V and 3 bases at J, with 10 bases between the two ends. This CDR3 contains 15 residues. The variable domain in full, with the rest retrieved from reference TRBV7-8 and TRBJ2-1, is GAGVSQSPRYKVAKRGQDVALRCDPISGHVSLFWYQQALGQGPEFLTYFQNEAQLDKSGLPSDRFFAERPEGSVSTLKIQRTQQEDSAVYLCASSLGGSGYNEQFFGPGTRLTVL.

This clonotype was seen many times. The chain employs TRBV6-2 or TRBV6-3 and TRBJ1-1; D gene ambiguous. The CDR3 extends over 11 amino acids. Per germline, CDR1 MNHEY and CDR2 SVGEGT. Trimming shortened V by 4 bases and J by 7 bases, and 7 bases separated the two germline ends. The CDR3 loop is CASSSLGEAFF. The CDR3 nucleotides are TGTGCCAGCAGTTCCCTAGGTGAAGCTTTCTTT.

The table lists this clonotype with many counts. This sequence joins TRBV6-5 and TRBJ1-1; the match to TRBD1 covers 8 bases. Trimming removed 4 bases from V and 7 bases from J; junction bases left unmatched: 8. The CDR3 spans 14 residues. Germline CDR1 reads MNHEY; CDR2 reads SVGAGI. The CDR3 nucleotides read TGTGCCAGCAGTTGGTCACAGGGGGTCGGTGAAGCTTTCTTT. It yields the protein CASSWSQGVGEAFF.

V usage is TRBV30 and J usage is TRBJ2-7; either TRBD1 or TRBD2 may supply D (5 bases each). The germline V gene has CDR1 GTSNPN and CDR2 SVGIG (reference sequence). The CDR3 covers 13 residues. The V and J ends lost 1 base and 3 bases respectively, with 10 bases between them. CDR3 sequence: CAWSAGQYYEQYF. CDR3 DNA sequence: TGTGCCTGGAGTGCGGGGCAGTACTACGAGCAGTACTTC.